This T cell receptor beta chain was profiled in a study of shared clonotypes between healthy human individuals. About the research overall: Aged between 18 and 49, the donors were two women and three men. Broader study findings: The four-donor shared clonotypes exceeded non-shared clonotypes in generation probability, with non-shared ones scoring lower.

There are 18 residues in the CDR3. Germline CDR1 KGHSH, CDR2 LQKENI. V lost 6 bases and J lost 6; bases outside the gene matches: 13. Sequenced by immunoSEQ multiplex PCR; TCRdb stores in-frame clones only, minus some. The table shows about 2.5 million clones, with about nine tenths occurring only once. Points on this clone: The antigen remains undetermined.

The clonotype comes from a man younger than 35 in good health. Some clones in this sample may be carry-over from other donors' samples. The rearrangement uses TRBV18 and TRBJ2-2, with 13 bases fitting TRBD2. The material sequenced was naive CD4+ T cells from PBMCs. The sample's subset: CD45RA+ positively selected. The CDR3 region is CASSPLTSGRTFAGELFF. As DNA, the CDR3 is TGTGCCAGCTCGCCCTTGACTAGCGGGAGGACTTTCGCCGGGGAGCTGTTTTTT.